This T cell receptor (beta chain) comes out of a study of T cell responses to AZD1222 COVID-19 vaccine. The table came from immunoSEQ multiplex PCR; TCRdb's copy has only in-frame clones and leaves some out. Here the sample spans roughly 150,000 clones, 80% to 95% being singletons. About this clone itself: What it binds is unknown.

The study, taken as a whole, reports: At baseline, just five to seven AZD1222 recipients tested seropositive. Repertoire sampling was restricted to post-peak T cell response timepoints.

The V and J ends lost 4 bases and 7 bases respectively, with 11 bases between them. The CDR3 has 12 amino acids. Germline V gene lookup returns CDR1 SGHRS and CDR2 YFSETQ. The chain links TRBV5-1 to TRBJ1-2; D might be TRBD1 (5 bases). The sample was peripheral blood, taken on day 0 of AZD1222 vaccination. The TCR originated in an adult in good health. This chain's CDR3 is CASSRGAFGYTF. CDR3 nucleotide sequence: TGCGCCAGCAGCCGAGGGGCGTTTGGCTACACCTTC.